This TCR beta chain was captured by sequencing in a study of prognosis after radiotherapy for stage I lung cancer. The CDR3 has 14 residues. Germline lookup yields CDR1 LGHDT and CDR2 YNNKEL (reference sequence). Trimming removed 1 base from V and 10 bases from J, with 11 bases in between. Details on this clonotype: Its antigen is unidentified.

Points from the study as a whole: Patients who went on to get distant metastases had lower Shannon entropy after stereotactic body radiation therapy.

By two-round multiplex PCR, the TCR beta CDR3 was amplified from genomic DNA. The first PCR round targeted every TRBV and TRBJ gene with specific primers. TCRdb reprocessed the multiplex PCR reads with MiXCR, giving one entry per CDR3 protein. This sample yields around 23,000 distinct CDR3 sequences, of which less than 50% are seen a single time; 30% to 40% belongs to the top ten. Sequences were derived from PBMCs, sampled before or after stereotactic body radiation therapy (not recorded which). This clonotype was obtained from a donor over 45 with non-small cell lung cancer. The V gene is TRBV3-1, the J gene TRBJ1-6; D is possibly TRBD1 (5 bases). The CDR3 is CASSQVPGPSPLHF. The CDR3 bases are TGTGCCAGCAGCCAAGTCCCAGGGCCGTCACCCCTCCACTTT. The full variable domain, rest sourced from reference TRBV3-1 and TRBJ1-6, is DTAVSQTPKYLVTQMGNDKSIKCEQNLGHDTMYWYKQDSKKFLKIMFSYNNKELIINETVPNRFSPKSPDKAHLNLHINSLELGDSAVYFCASSQVPGPSPLHFGNGTRLTVT.